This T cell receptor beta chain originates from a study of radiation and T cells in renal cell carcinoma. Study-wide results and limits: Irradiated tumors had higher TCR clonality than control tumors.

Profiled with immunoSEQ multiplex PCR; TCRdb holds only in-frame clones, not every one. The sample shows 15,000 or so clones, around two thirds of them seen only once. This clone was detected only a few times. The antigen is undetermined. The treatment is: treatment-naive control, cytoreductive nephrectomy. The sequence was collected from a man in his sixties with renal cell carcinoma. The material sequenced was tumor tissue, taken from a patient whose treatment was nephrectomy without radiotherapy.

CDR3 nucleotides: TGTGCCAGCACCCTAGGGGCGGGGCGGCCGTGGGAGACCCAGTACTTC. Amino acid sequence: CASTLGAGRPWETQYF. V gene TRBV28 combines with J gene TRBJ2-5, with D maybe TRBD2 (6 bases). The germline gives CDR1 MDHEN, CDR2 SYDVKM. The V and J ends lost 7 bases and 5 bases respectively, with 23 bases between them. The CDR3 spans 16 residues.